This TCR beta chain originates from a study of T cells expressing NK-cell markers. Study background: Sorted CD3+CD56+NKG2C+, CD3+CD56+NKG2C- and CD3+CD56-NKG2C+ T-cell subsets were beta-chain profiled. Within the sequenced cohort of eight donors, seven exhibited HCMV seropositivity and one was seronegative.

CDR3 size: 14 residues. CDR1 is LNHDA and CDR2 is SQIVND in the germline V gene (reference sequence). Each CDR3 protein gets one entry in TCRdb, which reprocessed the 5' RACE reads and gives no DNA. This listing includes approximately 460,000 distinct CDR3 sequences. The chain links TRBV19 to TRBJ1-6. The sequence derives from a woman between 18 and 69 years old in good health. The sequencing input was blood T cells: a sorted CD56 or NKG2C T cell subset, CD4+ or CD8+ T cells, or bulk PBMC T cells (not recorded which). CDR3 loop: CASHRDSGNSPLHF.